Detailed here is one T cell receptor beta chain. Its antigen is not known. This sample stems from a study of long-term antiretroviral therapy in people with HIV. Study-level results: Absence of data on ART adherence, viral resistance or therapy changes was noted. Dominance of pre-ART expanded clones persisted, fluctuating and often declining after ART. Increased diversity was seen after ART, yet it remained lower than in transplant donor controls.

With survey level as its setting, the immunoSEQ assay was v3.0. Assay used: immunoSEQ multiplex PCR; TCRdb lists only in-frame clones, some missing. The table includes 25,000 to 30,000 clones, around 90% detected once. CDR3 length: 16 amino acids. V shed 5 bases, J shed 3 bases, and the junction held 4 bases outside the gene matches. The germline CDR1 and CDR2 sequences are SEHNR and FQNEAQ (reference sequence). The sequences come from unsorted PBMCs, collected 1.8 years after starting antiretroviral therapy. The chain recombines TRBV7-9 with TRBJ1-4; 12 bases line up with TRBD1. The clonotype originates from a woman under 30 with HIV. The CDR3: CASSRDRGRPNEKLFF. The CDR3 DNA sequence: TGTGCCAGCAGCAGGGACAGGGGGCGACCTAATGAAAAACTGTTTTTT.